The present TCR beta chain was sequenced within a study of shared clonotypes between healthy human individuals (dated by TCRdb to about 2020). A note on the overall study: A couple of women and a few men aged 18 to 49 years were included in the cohort. Per donor, three plates each were used for CD4 naive and CD4 memory, two for CD8 naive, and one for CD8 memory. Blood TCR repertoires of about five healthy adults were deeply sequenced to estimate repertoire size and the extent of clonotype sharing between individuals. To increase sequencing depth and limit assay-specific biases, different laboratories used diverse techniques to prepare libraries and sequence TCR repertoires. Each donor's leukapheresis produced roughly between roughly 0.85 and 9 billion PBMCs.

About this clone itself: The antigen it binds to is not known. Base qualities are not provided; no much larger clone lies one nucleotide away.

Using the deep immunoSEQ assay, TCR CDR3 regions were amplified from genomic DNA by multiplex PCR. For each cell subset, the extracted genomic DNA was distributed evenly across all wells of several immunoSEQ 96-well plates, and each plate served as one replicate. For sorted subsets, about 200 ng genomic DNA, equal to tens of thousands of T cell genomes, was loaded into each replicate PCR. Purified libraries were measured with a Qubit 3.0 fluorometer, size-checked on a Bioanalyzer 2100, and measured again with the KAPA Library Quantification kit. A separate single-read 150-cycle Illumina NextSeq 550 flow cell was used to sequence each immunoSEQ 96-well plate. The study's own analysis went as follows. Because only junctional sequences without quality scores were contained in the immunoSEQ output, filtering matching that applied to full-length reads could not be performed. Sequences were annotated with PyIR, a Python wrapper for IgBLAST v1.9, and V/J genes and CDR3 were assigned using IMGT germline references. Reads with weak V/J assignments (E-value above 1e-6), missing CDR3, stop codons, out-of-frame junctions, or ambiguous translated residues were removed. V3J clonotypes were defined as sequences sharing the same inferred V gene, J gene, and CDR3 amino acid sequence. The percentage overlap between two repertoires was calculated by dividing the number of shared unique clonotypes by the size of the smaller repertoire. Repertoire richness was assessed with RTK rarefaction, the Chao1 estimator, and Recon v2.1 estimates of unobserved clonotypes. Generation probabilities for all TCRbeta clonotypes obtained by the gDNA method from several donors were computed using OLGA. TCRdb's version of the immuneACCESS table is confined to in-frame rearrangements and falls short of the full clone set. An unresolved V gene accounts for under half of the shortfall where checked; the remainder is of unknown origin. D and trimming were read from the DNA, whereas the V and J calls and clone size are those reported in that table. The sample table shows some 2 million clones, and roughly 95% are seen once. The leading ten clones occupy 1% to 1.3% of the sample.

The CDR3 sequence holds 12 residues, the cysteine and phenylalanine included. The kept DNA is CDR3 alone, 36 bases in frame from the first base. Trimming leaves V shorter by 5 bases and J shorter by 2 bases, with the junction holding 3 bases beyond the gene matches. The germline V gene sets CDR1 to SQVTM and CDR2 to ANQGSEA. Results the study describes overall, beyond this receptor: Pairwise subsampling indicated that sequencing depth was expected to affect the degree of clonotype sharing among donors. Higher generation probabilities were observed for clonotypes shared by all four sorted-subset donors than for non-shared clonotypes. Naive subsets generally had larger estimated clonotype richness than memory subsets did. Because the study included a small number of donors, the genetic and exposure-history diversity represented was limited. Sampling was restricted to blood, and TCR repertoires in tissue are likely to differ from TCR repertoires in blood. Rarefaction of sorted-subset datasets indicated incomplete sequencing despite the large sequencing depth. Sharing across several donors was observed for about 5% of naive CD4, about 3.2% of naive CD8, 2% to 2.5% of memory CD4, and roughly 0.4% of memory CD8 clonotypes.

For the CD8 naive samples, CD45RO-negative cells were positively selected for CCR7, yielding a CD45RA+CCR7+ population from which TemRA cells were excluded. Healthy HIV-negative adults with no recently reported acute infections or vaccinations were included as donors. All donors were Caucasian adults living in Nashville, Tennessee, USA. Blood was collected by leukapheresis, and PBMCs were isolated by Ficoll-Histopaque density gradient centrifugation and then cryopreserved in liquid nitrogen vapor phase. Analytical flow cytometry was used to check the purity and quantity of every magnetically sorted T cell population. Genomic DNA was isolated from each sorted fraction and quantified by UV absorbance on a Nanodrop 2000c.

Sequencing was performed on naive CD8+ T cells sorted from blood. The cell subset or site label of this sample denotes: CD45RA+CCR7+. This TCR was sampled from a man between 18 and 29 years old in good health. The sequence is built from TRBV29-1 and TRBJ2-7, and TRBD1 matches 7 of the central bases. This receptor has the CDR3 CSVRQGAYEQYF. The DNA is TGCAGCGTTCGACAGGGAGCCTACGAGCAGTACTTC.